The clone carrying this T cell receptor (beta chain) turned up a few times. The ends were cut back, 5 bases at V and 7 bases at J, with 16 bases in the middle. CDR3 length equals 15 residues. Germline CDR1 is SGHNT and CDR2 is YYREEE (reference sequence). The source of the sample is a study of Ad26.COV2.S vaccination and SARS-CoV-2 variants. Libraries were prepared by immunoSEQ multiplex PCR; TCRdb keeps only in-frame clonotypes and omits some of them. The table includes just over 350,000 clones, roughly 94% detected once. The chain recombines TRBV5-4 with TRBJ1-6, with D unresolved. The receptor's source is a human donor who had recovered from COVID-19. Material: peripheral blood, obtained after recovery from COVID-19. The CDR3 loop is CASRPTGPLNSPLHF. CDR3 nucleotide sequence: TGTGCCAGCAGACCCACGGGTCCGTTGAATTCACCCCTCCACTTT.